There are a few counts of the clone carrying this T cell receptor (beta chain). Repertoires were generated with immunoSEQ multiplex PCR, while TCRdb's copy carries only in-frame clones and drops some. Among 240,000 or so clones, 86% were seen once, and the ten largest hold approximately 13%. This CDR3 is built from 16 residues. The germline V and J ends were trimmed by 4 bases and 1 base, with 16 bases remaining between them. Germline V gives CDR1 MNHEY, CDR2 SVGAGI. This sample is part of a study of blood T cell repertoires in COVID-19. The sequence was obtained from a man older than 75 with acute or convalescent COVID-19. V and J are TRBV6-5 and TRBJ1-1, with a weak D call TRBD1 (6 bases). The specimen was peripheral blood. CDR3 bases: TGTGCCAGCAGTTTTCGGGACACCCGAGGGAACACTGAAGCTTTCTTT. As protein: CASSFRDTRGNTEAFF.